What follows are 16 T cell receptor beta chains derived from one specimen sequenced in a study of response to subunit inactivated influenza vaccine. TCRdb used MiXCR to reprocess the RT-PCR reads, holding one entry per CDR3 protein. This sample yields over 800,000 distinct CDR3 sequences, of which 21% are seen a single time; roughly 10% belongs to the top ten. The sequencing here drew on PBMCs from blood, taken about 5 days after vaccination. Source of these receptors: a man in his fifties who received an inactivated influenza vaccine.

The V gene is TRBV29-1, the J gene TRBJ2-1; the match to TRBD2 covers 7 bases. The CDR3 is 14 residues long. Germline V gives CDR1 SQVTM, CDR2 ANQGSEA. Trimming at V came to 1 base and at J to 5 bases, leaving 5 bases not matched to a gene. The CDR3 here is CSVEGLAENNEQFF. The CDR3, as DNA: TGCAGCGTTGAAGGACTAGCCGAAAACAATGAGCAGTTCTTC.

This clonotype has only a few counts. The chain uses TRBV15 and TRBJ2-2; maybe TRBD1 (5 bases). V was shortened by 6 bases and J by 2 bases, with 7 bases between the two germline ends. Germline CDR1 and CDR2: LNHNV and YYDKDF (reference sequence). The CDR3 totals 13 residues. The CDR3 protein is CATRTENTGELFF. The CDR3, as DNA: TGTGCCACCAGGACAGAAAACACCGGGGAGCTGTTTTTT.

This clonotype turned up a few times. This sequence joins TRBV20-1 and TRBJ2-3; a weak D match, TRBD1 (5 bases). Germline V gene lookup returns CDR1 DFQATT and CDR2 SNEGSKA (reference sequence). CDR3 length: 16 residues. Between the trimmed V and J ends, which lost 0 bases and 4 bases, there was a span of 17 bases. The CDR3 here is CSARDSSPGFPDTQYF. In DNA, the CDR3 is TGCAGTGCTAGAGATTCGTCCCCAGGGTTTCCAGATACGCAGTATTTT.

This clonotype was seen only a few times. This chain connects TRBV5-1 to TRBJ2-5; D is uncertain. Germline CDR1 is SGHRS and CDR2 is YFSETQ. The CDR3 sequence is 15 residues long. V was cut by 0 bases and J by 1 base, with 10 bases left in between. CDR3 amino acids: CASSLDLGVQETQYF. CDR3 DNA sequence: TGCGCCAGCAGCTTGGATTTAGGAGTCCAAGAGACCCAGTACTTC.

The chain carries TRBV28 and TRBJ2-3; no definite D call. The length of the CDR3 is 17 residues. Trimming left V 4 bases short and J 7 bases short, with 24 bases between. The germline V gene has CDR1 MDHEN and CDR2 SYDVKM. Here the CDR3 reads CASSSNQLPLPGHTQYF. CDR3 sequence (DNA): TGTGCCAGCAGTTCGAACCAATTACCATTACCGGGCCATACGCAGTATTTT.

J is TRBJ2-1 and V is TRBV20-1; 11 bases are a match to TRBD2. CDR1 is DFQATT and CDR2 is SNEGSKA in the germline V gene (reference sequence). V shed 6 bases, J shed 5 bases, and the junction held 15 bases outside the gene matches. The CDR3 runs to 17 residues. CDR3 sequence (DNA): TGCAGTGCCCCCACTAGCGGGAGTTGGAGAGTAGACAATGAGCAGTTCTTC. Protein: CSAPTSGSWRVDNEQFF.

This clonotype was picked up a small number of times. This chain joins TRBV13 and TRBJ1-3; TRBD1 matches 7 bases. Germline V gives CDR1 PRHDT, CDR2 FYEKMQ (reference sequence). The CDR3 length is 16 residues. Trimming cost V 1 base and J 4 bases; bases outside gene matches: 7. DNA of the CDR3: TGTGCCAGCAGCTTAGCTACAGGGGCGGACGGAAACACCATATATTTT. Translation gives CASSLATGADGNTIYF.

This clonotype has more than one count but fewer than ten. The gene calls are TRBV7-9 and TRBJ1-2; D is unresolved. The CDR3 runs to 14 residues. Germline V gene sequence: CDR1 SEHNR, CDR2 FQNEAQ (reference sequence). Trimming removed 6 bases from V and 3 bases from J, with 14 bases in between. The CDR3 region is CASRRGPRDYGYTF. DNA of the CDR3: TGTGCCAGCAGACGCGGCCCTCGGGACTATGGCTACACCTTC.

This chain joins TRBV12-3 or TRBV12-4 and TRBJ2-1, with D possibly TRBD2 on 5 matching bases. This CDR3 has 12 amino acids. Trimming stripped 6 bases from V and 13 bases from J, with 16 bases between. In DNA, the CDR3 is TGTGCCAGCAGGAGGACGCTGAGGGCTCAGTTCTTC. It yields the protein CASRRTLRAQFF.

Only a few counts were recorded for this clonotype. The J gene is TRBJ2-7, the V gene TRBV20-1, with TRBD2 as a possible D gene (6 bases). V was trimmed by 0 bases and J by 7 bases, leaving 19 bases between them. The germline gives CDR1 DFQATT, CDR2 SNEGSKA (reference sequence). The CDR3 is made up of 15 amino acids. The CDR3: CSARDGRDPFGEQYF. CDR3 DNA: TGCAGTGCTAGAGATGGGCGGGACCCCTTTGGGGAGCAGTACTTC.

The chain links TRBV4-3 to TRBJ2-1; a possible D gene is TRBD2 (6 bases). Germline CDR1 LGHNA, CDR2 YSLEER. V was clipped by 3 bases and J by 6 bases, with 9 bases between them. The CDR3 length is 13 residues. This chain's CDR3 is CASSQTRVNEQFF. The CDR3 DNA follows: TGCGCCAGCAGCCAGACTAGGGTCAATGAGCAGTTCTTC.

Regarding this clonotype: Given a much more abundant clone one base away, this may be a read error. V is TRBV27 and J is TRBJ2-7; D is ambiguous. Per germline, CDR1 MNHEY and CDR2 SMNVEV (reference sequence). Trimming took off 1 base at V and 0 bases at J, with 4 bases between the two ends. The CDR3 contains 13 residues. The CDR3 reads CASSLYHSYEQYF. CDR3 coding DNA: TGTGCCAGCAGTTTATACCACTCCTACGAGCAGTACTTC.

The V gene is TRBV6-2 or TRBV6-3, the J gene TRBJ1-1; D may be TRBD1 (5 bases). Between the trimmed V and J ends, which lost 3 bases and 4 bases, there was a span of 15 bases. The CDR3 covers 15 residues. Germline CDR1 and CDR2: MNHEY and SVGEGT. The chain's CDR3 is CASSYRGGGVTEAFF. The DNA for the CDR3 is TGTGCCAGCAGTTATCGAGGTGGAGGGGTCACTGAAGCTTTCTTT.

The V and J genes are TRBV6-1 and TRBJ1-2, with a possible D match to TRBD1 (5 bases). CDR1 and CDR2 (germline): MNHNS, SASEGT. CDR3 length: 13 residues. The V end lost 6 bases, the J end lost 7 bases, and 15 bases lay between the germline ends. Here the CDR3 reads CASSPAGGGGYTF. The CDR3 coding sequence is TGTGCCAGCAGCCCAGCGGGGGGGGGTGGCTACACCTTC.

This clonotype was observed a single time. The rearrangement joins TRBV20-1 to TRBJ2-3; TRBD1 aligns across 7 bases. With the DNA end fitting TRBJ1-5 better, the J assignment may be wrong. Looked up from germline, CDR1 is DFQATT and CDR2 is SNEGSKA (reference sequence). The CDR3 contains 13 residues. CDR3 amino acids: CSAPGQHTDTQHF. As DNA, the CDR3 is TGCAGTGCTCCGGGACAGCACACAGATACGCAGCATTTT.

V usage is TRBV5-1 and J usage is TRBJ2-3; possible D gene TRBD2, 5 bases. Deletions cut 4 bases from V and 2 bases from J, with 14 bases between. The CDR3 has 15 residues. Germline CDR1 SGHRS, CDR2 YFSETQ. CDR3 sequence reads: CASSPLGGYTDTQYF. CDR3 nucleotides: TGCGCCAGCAGCCCCCTAGGAGGCTACACAGATACGCAGTATTTT. Using reference TRBV5-1 and TRBJ2-3 for the parts outside the CDR3, the full variable domain is KAGVTQTPRYLIKTRGQQVTLSCSPISGHRSVSWYQQTPGQGLQFLFEYFSETQRNKGNFPGRFSGRQFSNSRSEMNVSTLELGDSALYLCASSPLGGYTDTQYFGPGTRLTVL.